Listed here is a single T cell receptor (beta chain). This clonotype has a handful of counts. What this receptor recognizes is not known. No quality values exist for individual bases; no much larger clone is one base distant. The label giving this sample's treatment or condition can be read as: in vitro stimulation with specific CMV peptide epitopes to enrich CMV-specific T cells. TCRdb shows the sequencer as Illumina HiSeq 1500. The public reads were reanalyzed by TCRdb: fastp trimming at Q25, MiXCR alignment, in-frame beta chains only. Under each unique CDR3 protein, matching rows form one entry showing the most common genes and DNA. The sample table holds about 920,000 distinct CDR3 sequences, of which less than 40% were seen once. The top ten clonotypes cover more than 12% of the sample. This record comes from a study of T cell repertoires in cytomegalovirus infection (dated by TCRdb to the late 2010s). Regarding the research as a whole: The peptide stimulations were aimed at well-studied HLA-B-restricted epitopes as well as recently identified HLA-C-restricted CMV epitopes, whose presentation resists viral immunomodulation. The HLA type of each donor mattered for the analysis, because public TCR beta signatures pointed to carriage of CMV infection along with the matching HLA type.

On the study overall, not on this receptor specifically: In both this cohort and an independent cohort of 350 to 400 donors, the cumulative frequency of public TCR beta family members distinguished carriers of CMV infection plus the relevant HLA type. The ex vivo response was dominated by HLA-C-restricted CMV-specific TCR beta clonotypes, which also provided the single most frequent clonotype in two of eight donors.

The starting material was cultured CD8+ T cells from PBMCs, obtained from culture after CMV antigen stimulation. The receptor was isolated from a human donor in good health (CMV status not recorded). Some clones in this sample may be carry-over from other donors' samples.

This receptor has the CDR3 CAMGQQETQYF. In nucleotide form, the sequence is TGTGCCATGGGACAGCAAGAGACCCAGTACTTC. The rearrangement combines TRBV10-3 with TRBJ2-5; 7 junctional bases match TRBD1. Per the germline V gene, ENHRY is the CDR1 and SYGVKD is the CDR2. The CDR3 runs 11 residues from the cysteine to the phenylalanine. The only DNA kept is the CDR3, 33 bases in frame from the first base. Trimmed from V: 9 bases; trimmed from J: 2 bases; junction bases lacking a gene match: 0.